The clone carrying this T cell receptor (beta chain) turned up a few times. This sample was included in a study of beta chain features in type 1 diabetes. Background on the study: Cell yields, gender and age were similar in healthy donors and patients.

A sort by CD45RO/CCR7/CD25/CD127/CD95/CD27 yielded CD4+ naive, central memory, regulatory and stem cell-like memory cells. Sequencing targeted expressed TCRB transcripts, as all isolated RNA had been reverse transcribed. Produced via immunoSEQ multiplex PCR; TCRdb's table is partial and in-frame only. The sample consists of 150,000 to 190,000 clones, under 9.5% of them appearing once. Germline trimming cut 6 bases from V and 0 bases from J; bases unmatched to any gene: 3. Germline lookup yields CDR1 LGHNT and CDR2 FRNRAP. The CDR3 consists of 15 residues. The sequencing input was central memory CD4+ T cells from blood. The chain joins TRBV12-5 to TRBJ2-2; 8 bases match TRBD1. The TCR originated in a young man in good health. The CDR3, as DNA: TGTGCTAGTGGGCAGGGGGCTGCGAACACCGGGGAGCTGTTTTTT. Residues: CASGQGAANTGELFF.